The 18 T cell receptor beta chains reported below all come from one sample, sequenced in a study of T cell repertoires in aging, cancer and after chemotherapy. A mixed TRB-A/B primer pool amplified rearranged TRB by multiplex touch-down PCR. TCRdb analysed the multiplex PCR reads with MiXCR anew, one entry per CDR3 protein. The sample includes roughly 8,600 distinct CDR3 sequences, 25% to 40% seen only once; the top ten take around 11%. TCR beta rearrangements were amplified from peripheral blood genomic DNA. Sequencing was performed on blood. The receptor set was obtained from a human donor in good health.

V usage is TRBV30 and J usage is TRBJ2-1; 8 bases align to TRBD2. The J segment lost 6 bases and the V segment lost 5 bases, leaving 9 bases of the junction unmatched. CDR1 and CDR2 from the germline V gene are GTSNPN and SVGIG (reference sequence). CDR3 length: 14 amino acids. Here the CDR3 DNA reads TGTGCCTGGGATACCGGGACTAGGACCAATGAGCAGTTCTTC. Translation gives CAWDTGTRTNEQFF.

The V gene is TRBV12-3 or TRBV12-4, the J gene TRBJ2-2; 10 bases align to TRBD1. Trimming cost V 2 bases and J 3 bases; bases outside gene matches: 6. The CDR3 has 17 amino acids. The DNA for the CDR3 is TGTGCCAGCAGTTTATTTCCGGACAGGGGGTACACCGGGGAGCTGTTTTTT. Protein product: CASSLFPDRGYTGELFF.

The V and J genes are TRBV19 and TRBJ2-3, with 8 bases identical to TRBD1. The CDR3 consists of 17 residues. The junction had 12 bases not matched to a gene; V was cut back by 0 bases and J by 7 bases. Germline V gives CDR1 LNHDA, CDR2 SQIVND (reference sequence). The DNA for the CDR3 is TGTGCCAGTAGTATAGAAAGGACAGGGAACGGCCTTAATACGCAGTATTTT. Its translation is CASSIERTGNGLNTQYF.

About this clonotype: As the CDR3 is not closed by the conserved phenylalanine or tryptophan, this likely results from a read error. The genes are TRBV12-3 or TRBV12-4 and TRBJ2-1; D might be TRBD1 (6 bases). The CDR3 length is 16 residues. The V gene lost 5 bases and the J gene lost 2 bases, with 16 bases spanning the gap. The CDR3 DNA reads TGTGCCAGCAGTGACGTTAAAGGGGGAGCCTACAATGAGCAGTTCCTC. It specifies CASSDVKGGAYNEQFL.

The DNA for the CDR3 is TGCAGTGCTCCCCTCGGAACATCAGTTTCACCCCTCCACTTT. It specifies CSAPLGTSVSPLHF. The V gene is TRBV20-1, the J gene TRBJ1-6; D call uncertain. V lost 5 bases and J 9 bases, leaving 17 bases between the germline ends. CDR3 length equals 14 residues. Germline V gene sequence: CDR1 DFQATT, CDR2 SNEGSKA (reference sequence).

The gene calls are TRBV20-1 and TRBJ2-5; 11 nucleotides align to TRBD2. V shed 3 bases and J 5 bases; nucleotides not matched to a gene: 5. The CDR3 length is 14 residues. Germline lookup yields CDR1 DFQATT and CDR2 SNEGSKA (reference sequence). The CDR3 reads CSARLAGGRETQYF. Here the CDR3 DNA reads TGCAGTGCTAGGCTAGCGGGGGGTAGGGAGACCCAGTACTTC.

The J gene is TRBJ2-1, the V gene TRBV7-2; 8 bases line up with TRBD2. The CDR3 extends over 15 amino acids. In germline, CDR1 is SGHTA, CDR2 FQGNSA. V was clipped by 4 bases and J by 6 bases; unmatched bases: 8. CDR3 amino acids: CASSSSGGRGNEQFF. The DNA of the CDR3 is TGTGCCAGCAGCTCCAGCGGGGGTCGCGGCAATGAGCAGTTCTTC.

This clonotype rates as medium-sized. The gene calls are TRBV29-1 and TRBJ1-1; D is ambiguous. V was pared by 7 bases and J by 4 bases, with 16 bases between. Germline CDR1 is SQVTM and CDR2 is ANQGSEA. The CDR3 is 13 amino acids. The DNA for the CDR3 is TGCAGCGCTGCGCGGGAGGCTGGCACTGAAGCTTTCTTT. Translation gives CSAAREAGTEAFF.

This clonotype is labeled medium-sized. This chain uses TRBV19 with TRBJ1-5; no definite D call. The CDR3 runs 16 residues. The V and J ends lost 1 base and 0 bases respectively, with 10 bases between them. Germline CDR1 is LNHDA and CDR2 is SQIVND (reference sequence). The CDR3 sequence is CASSIVTSNSNQPQHF. DNA of the CDR3: TGTGCCAGTAGTATAGTCACAAGCAATAGCAATCAGCCCCAGCATTTT.

In this sample, this clonotype is medium-sized. The chain is built from TRBV29-1 and TRBJ2-2; 8 nucleotides line up with TRBD1. The CDR3 extends over 14 amino acids. The trim removed 7 bases at V and 4 bases at J, leaving 8 bases unmatched. Germline CDR1 is SQVTM and CDR2 is ANQGSEA. The CDR3 region is CSGLQGAGTGELFF. CDR3 nucleotide sequence: TGCAGCGGCCTGCAGGGGGCAGGCACCGGGGAGCTGTTTTTT.

The rearrangement uses TRBV11-2 and TRBJ2-6; D not certain. The V gene lost 4 bases and the J gene lost 4 bases, with 14 bases spanning the gap. Germline lookup yields CDR1 SGHAT and CDR2 FQNNGV. CDR3 length equals 16 residues. The CDR3 DNA reads TGTGCCAGCAGCTCTAACCGCGCCCTCGGGGCCAACGTCCTGACTTTC. It codes for CASSSNRALGANVLTF.

V is TRBV6-2 or TRBV6-3 and J is TRBJ1-5, with 8 bases aligning to TRBD1. CDR3 length: 17 residues. Per germline, CDR1 MNHEY and CDR2 SVGEGT. Unmatched junction bases numbered 10, after V lost 6 bases and J lost 0 bases. CDR3 protein: CASSHGTGRYSNQPQHF. The CDR3, as DNA: TGTGCCAGCAGCCACGGGACAGGCCGATATAGCAATCAGCCCCAGCATTTT.

This clonotype has just a few counts. The rearrangement uses TRBV6-1 and TRBJ2-6, with D possibly being TRBD1 or TRBD2 (5 bases each). Between the trimmed V and J ends, which lost 1 base and 4 bases, there was a span of 14 bases. The CDR3 spans 17 residues. Germline V gene data show CDR1 as MNHNS and CDR2 as SASEGT. CDR3 coding DNA: TGTGCCAGCAGTGAAGGTTTTTGGGGGTCGGGGGCCAACGTCCTGACTTTC. It specifies CASSEGFWGSGANVLTF.

This clonotype occurred a few times. The V gene is TRBV6-5, the J gene TRBJ2-7; D possibly corresponds to TRBD1 (6 bases). V lost 4 bases and J 0 bases, leaving 13 bases between the germline ends. In germline, CDR1 is MNHEY, CDR2 SVGAGI. This CDR3 region has 15 residues. The CDR3 DNA reads as TGTGCCAGCAGTTTCCAGACAGGAGCCTCCTACGAGCAGTACTTC. This codes for CASSFQTGASYEQYF.

The gene calls are TRBV5-6 and TRBJ1-4, with 7 positions matching TRBD1. The CDR3 runs to 15 residues. V lost 4 bases to trimming and J lost 7 bases; unmatched junction nucleotides: 10. Germline values: CDR1 SGHDT, CDR2 YYEEEE. The CDR3 bases are TGTGCCAGCAGCAAACGACAGGGACTGGGTGAAAAACTGTTTTTT. Translated, it gives CASSKRQGLGEKLFF.

This sequence joins TRBV6-2 or TRBV6-3 and TRBJ1-2, with TRBD1 as a possible D gene (5 bases). Germline values: CDR1 MNHEY, CDR2 SVGEGT. This CDR3 comprises 15 residues. Trimming left V 6 bases short and J 4 bases short, with 18 bases between. CDR3 DNA sequence: TGTGCCAGCAGCCGTACTAGCGGGGCGAGCTATGGCTACACCTTC. It yields the protein CASSRTSGASYGYTF.

The rearrangement links TRBV7-2 to TRBJ1-2; no reliable D call. Trimming left V 3 bases short and J 1 base short, with 9 bases between. Germline assignment: CDR1 SGHTA and CDR2 FQGNSA. The CDR3 length is 14 residues. CDR3 protein: CASSFPGLNYGYTF. The CDR3 DNA reads TGTGCCAGCAGCTTCCCGGGTCTTAACTATGGCTACACCTTC.

This clonotype was found a few times. The chain combines TRBV27 with TRBJ1-3; TRBD1 matches at 8 bases. Unmatched junction bases numbered 8, after V lost 7 bases and J lost 0 bases. This CDR3 spans 16 amino acids. The V gene's germline CDR1 is MNHEY and CDR2 SMNVEV (reference sequence). This CDR3 reads CASKYQGARSGNTIYF. CDR3 DNA: TGTGCCAGCAAGTACCAGGGGGCTCGCTCTGGAAACACCATATATTTT.